A single sample gave rise to the 28 T cell receptor beta chains below, sequenced in a study of T cell responses to AZD1222 COVID-19 vaccine. The protocol was immunoSEQ multiplex PCR, while the TCRdb copy is restricted to in-frame clones and leaves out a portion. The data hold 95,000 to 150,000 clones, with around nine tenths observed a single time. Sequenced material: peripheral blood, taken on day 0 of AZD1222 vaccination. The receptor source for this set is an adult in good health.

This clone has only a few counts. The rearrangement links TRBV27 to TRBJ1-5; D unclear. Germline lookup yields CDR1 MNHEY and CDR2 SMNVEV (reference sequence). The CDR3 runs 14 residues. The germline V and J ends were trimmed by 3 bases and 1 base, with 7 bases remaining between them. Here the CDR3 reads CASSLEGSNQPQHF. The CDR3 region has the DNA TGTGCCAGCAGTTTGGAGGGAAGCAATCAGCCCCAGCATTTT.

Regarding this clone: Since no conserved phenylalanine or tryptophan closes the CDR3, a read error is the likely cause. No DNA is shown, since the ends of the CDR3 on it are uncertain; the CDR3 is the one TCRdb lists. This chain connects TRBV7-4 to TRBJ2-7; the table gives TRBD2 as D, unverified against the DNA. Germline V gene data show CDR1 as SGHVT and CDR2 as SQSDAQ. The CDR3 has 11 amino acids, counting both end residues. Here the CDR3 reads CAGRRTSGRYG.

J is TRBJ2-7 and V is TRBV7-3; D possibly corresponds to TRBD1 (6 bases). V lost 3 bases and J lost 2, with 14 bases in between. CDR1 is SGHTA, CDR2 FQGTGA, per germline. This CDR3 has 15 amino acids. CDR3: CASSFPQGFPYEQYV. As DNA, the CDR3 is TGTGCCAGCAGCTTTCCACAGGGATTCCCCTACGAGCAGTACGTC.

V and J are TRBV5-1 and TRBJ2-1; 11 bases fit TRBD2. This CDR3 is built from 18 residues. The V gene's germline CDR1 is SGHRS and CDR2 YFSETQ. Unmatched junction bases numbered 9, after V lost 4 bases and J lost 0 bases. The CDR3 nucleotides are TGCGCCAGCAGCCCCGGGACTAGCGGAAAGAGCTCCTACAATGAGCAGTTCTTC. Translation: CASSPGTSGKSSYNEQFF. The full variable domain, with the rest looked up from reference TRBV5-1 and TRBJ2-1, is KAGVTQTPRYLIKTRGQQVTLSCSPISGHRSVSWYQQTPGQGLQFLFEYFSETQRNKGNFPGRFSGRQFSNSRSEMNVSTLELGDSALYLCASSPGTSGKSSYNEQFFGPGTRLTVL.

CDR3 sequence reads: CSVRQGGYYGYTF. CDR3 nucleotide sequence: TGCAGCGTACGACAGGGAGGCTACTATGGCTACACCTTC. The V gene is TRBV29-1, the J gene TRBJ1-2; TRBD1 agrees at 7 bases. Germline lookup yields CDR1 SQVTM and CDR2 ANQGSEA. This CDR3 has 13 amino acids. Trimming cost V 6 bases and J 3 bases; bases outside gene matches: 7.

A single count supports this clone. The gene calls are TRBV7-2 and TRBJ2-1; 12 bases are shared with TRBD2. V shed 5 bases, J shed 6 bases, and the junction held 5 bases outside the gene matches. Germline CDR1 is SGHTA and CDR2 is FQGNSA. The CDR3 spans 15 residues. CDR3 amino acids: CASSTTSGRGNEQFF. The CDR3 nucleotides are TGTGCCAGCAGCACGACTAGCGGGAGAGGCAATGAGCAGTTCTTC.

CDR3 sequence reads: CASSLARAASFSTDTQYF. The CDR3 nucleotides are TGTGCCAGCAGCTTAGCGCGGGCCGCAAGTTTCAGCACAGATACGCAGTATTTT. The chain joins TRBV7-2 to TRBJ2-3; perhaps TRBD2 as D (5 bases). The germline V gene has CDR1 SGHTA and CDR2 FQGNSA. V lost 0 bases, J lost 0 bases, and 16 bases lay in between. This CDR3 is 18 amino acids long.

This clone was observed once. One junction end disagrees with the germline gene, perhaps due to a read error. The chain recombines TRBV18 with TRBJ1-2, with TRBD1 as a possible D gene (5 bases). The CDR3 has 14 amino acids. Germline CDR1 is KGHSH and CDR2 is LQKENI. The CDR3 sequence is CASSPRDPNYGYTF. In DNA, the CDR3 is TGTGCCAGCTCCCCACGGGACCCTAACTATGGCTACACCTTC.

This clone was recorded once. The CDR3 reads CASSIGGQAWGGYTF. In nucleotides, the CDR3 is TGTGCCAGTAGTATAGGAGGACAGGCGTGGGGGGGCTACACCTTC. The chain joins TRBV19 to TRBJ1-2, with 7 positions matching TRBD1. Germline V gene data show CDR1 as LNHDA and CDR2 as SQIVND (reference sequence). The CDR3 has 15 amino acids. V dropped 1 base and J dropped 8; count of bases not matched to a gene: 10.

The rearrangement links TRBV19 to TRBJ1-2; D not resolved. The CDR3 runs to 15 residues. Trimming left V 1 base short and J 4 bases short, with 13 bases between. In germline, CDR1 is LNHDA, CDR2 SQIVND (reference sequence). CDR3 nucleotide sequence: TGTGCCAGTAGTATAGGTCAGATTACCCCCTATGGCTACACCTTC. This gives the protein CASSIGQITPYGYTF.

The chain recombines TRBV4-1 with TRBJ2-3; 7 bases line up with TRBD2. The CDR3 contains 19 residues. Germline CDR1 is MGHRA and CDR2 is YSYEKL. V dropped 0 bases and J dropped 0; count of bases not matched to a gene: 12. DNA of the CDR3: TGCGCCAGCAGCCAAGAAGTGGTGAACTGGGGGGGAAGCACAGATACGCAGTATTTT. Amino acid sequence: CASSQEVVNWGGSTDTQYF.

In this sample, this clone turned up a few times. The V gene is TRBV5-1, the J gene TRBJ2-1; 11 bases line up with TRBD2. This CDR3 region has 15 residues. Germline CDR1 SGHRS, CDR2 YFSETQ. Trimming cost V 0 bases and J 8 bases; bases outside gene matches: 4. The CDR3 here is CASSLVSSGGHEQFF. CDR3 DNA: TGCGCCAGCAGCTTGGTTTCTAGCGGGGGGCATGAGCAGTTCTTC. The variable domain in full, completed from reference TRBV5-1 and TRBJ2-1, reads KAGVTQTPRYLIKTRGQQVTLSCSPISGHRSVSWYQQTPGQGLQFLFEYFSETQRNKGNFPGRFSGRQFSNSRSEMNVSTLELGDSALYLCASSLVSSGGHEQFFGPGTRLTVL.

V and J are TRBV6-2 or TRBV6-3 and TRBJ1-1; TRBD1 agrees at 9 bases. V was pared by 5 bases and J by 5 bases, with 9 bases of the junction left unmatched. This CDR3 is built from 15 residues. Per the germline V gene, CDR1 is MNHEY and CDR2 is SVGEGT. This CDR3 reads CASSHPTGGRTEAFF. Here the CDR3 DNA reads TGTGCCAGCAGTCACCCGACAGGGGGGAGGACTGAAGCTTTCTTT.

J is TRBJ1-5 and V is TRBV18, with no clear D. V lost 4 bases and J 2 bases, leaving 12 bases between the germline ends. The CDR3 length is 15 residues. The germline V gene has CDR1 KGHSH and CDR2 LQKENI. CDR3 DNA sequence: TGTGCCAGCTCACAGGGAGTAGCGGGCAATCAGCCCCAGCATTTT. It encodes CASSQGVAGNQPQHF.

The chain employs TRBV19 and TRBJ1-5; TRBD1 is a possible D gene (5 bases). Germline V gene sequence: CDR1 LNHDA, CDR2 SQIVND (reference sequence). V was cut by 8 bases and J by 7 bases, with 21 bases left in between. The CDR3 covers 15 residues. In DNA form, the CDR3 reads TGTGCCAGTTCCCGTGTGCAGGGCTCCCGGCAGCCCCAGCATTTT. Translation gives CASSRVQGSRQPQHF.

The V gene is TRBV6-5, the J gene TRBJ1-3; no definite D call. Germline CDR1 reads MNHEY; CDR2 reads SVGAGI. The CDR3 contains 12 residues. V lost 5 bases to trimming and J lost 10 bases, with 12 bases between them. The CDR3 DNA reads TGTGCCAGCAGTCGCGACGGCAGTACCATATATTTT. This encodes CASSRDGSTIYF.

V usage is TRBV6-1 and J usage is TRBJ1-6; tentative D call: TRBD1 (5 bases). With 3 bases removed from V and 7 bases from J, the gap between germline ends came to 22 bases. This CDR3 has 18 residues. Germline CDR1 MNHNS, CDR2 SASEGT. Here the CDR3 reads CASSEIPQTLGVNSPLHF. DNA for the CDR3: TGTGCCAGCAGTGAGATTCCTCAGACTCTAGGGGTAAATTCACCCCTCCACTTT.

V is TRBV2 and J is TRBJ2-7; D gene uncertain. This CDR3 spans 11 amino acids. The V gene lost 6 bases and the J gene lost 3 bases, with 6 bases spanning the gap. Germline V gene lookup returns CDR1 SNHLY and CDR2 FYNNEI. CDR3 in amino acids: CASSLFYEQYF. The CDR3 DNA reads as TGTGCCAGCAGCCTATTCTACGAGCAGTACTTC. Full variable domain (remainder filled in from reference TRBV2 and TRBJ2-7): EPEVTQTPSHQVTQMGQEVILRCVPISNHLYFYWYRQILGQKVEFLVSFYNNEISEKSEIFDDQFSVERPDGSNFTLKIRSTKLEDSAMYFCASSLFYEQYFGPGTRLTVT.

This chain uses TRBV19 with TRBJ1-1; D ambiguous. V was clipped by 7 bases and J by 9 bases, with 12 bases between them. There are 11 residues in the CDR3. Per the germline V gene, CDR1 is LNHDA and CDR2 is SQIVND (reference sequence). CDR3 loop: CASTMRWQAFF. The DNA for the CDR3 is TGTGCCAGTACCATGCGTTGGCAAGCTTTCTTT.

This chain connects TRBV19 to TRBJ1-5; the D gene is possibly TRBD1 (5 bases). The CDR3 extends over 15 amino acids. V was cut by 3 bases and J by 2 bases, with 11 bases left in between. Germline V gene lookup returns CDR1 LNHDA and CDR2 SQIVND (reference sequence). CDR3 nucleotides: TGTGCCAGTAGTATGGGCAGGGTCGGCAATCAGCCCCAGCATTTT. This gives the protein CASSMGRVGNQPQHF.

This clone was seen only a few times. The chain combines TRBV4-3 with TRBJ1-4, with D uncertain. Trimming left V 0 bases short and J 2 bases short, with 4 bases between. The germline CDR1 and CDR2 sequences are LGHNA and YSLEER. The CDR3 extends over 14 amino acids. In nucleotides, the CDR3 is TGCGCCAGCAGCCAAGATAGGACTAATGAAAAACTGTTTTTT. Translation: CASSQDRTNEKLFF.

This sequence joins TRBV5-5 and TRBJ2-7; D gene unclear. Trimming shortened V by 0 bases and J by 0 bases, and 13 bases separated the two germline ends. Germline V lookup: CDR1 SGHKS, CDR2 YYEKEE (reference sequence). CDR3 length equals 16 residues. The CDR3 nucleotides read TGTGCCAGCAGCTTGGCCCCAATCCCCAGCTCCTACGAGCAGTACTTC. This gives the protein CASSLAPIPSSYEQYF.

This chain connects TRBV7-3 to TRBJ2-3, with TRBD2 matching over 9 bases. V lost 5 bases to trimming and J lost 5 bases; unmatched junction nucleotides: 5. From germline, CDR1 is SGHTA and CDR2 FQGTGA. The CDR3 length is 14 residues. For the CDR3, the DNA is TGTGCCAGCAGCCCGACTAGCGGCCAAGATACGCAGTATTTT. This encodes CASSPTSGQDTQYF.

This clone appeared a single time. This rearrangement joins TRBV12-5 to TRBJ2-7; D remains unclear. CDR3 length: 13 amino acids. Germline assignment: CDR1 LGHNT and CDR2 FRNRAP. Trimming cost V 0 bases and J 5 bases, with 8 bases left between them. In DNA, the CDR3 is TGTGCTAGTGGTTTGGTACCTGGGGACGAGCAGTACTTC. As protein: CASGLVPGDEQYF.

CDR3 region: CASSLDVTGADTQYF. The CDR3, as DNA: TGTGCCAGCAGCTTAGACGTGACAGGGGCAGATACGCAGTATTTT. V is TRBV7-9 and J is TRBJ2-3; TRBD1 matches at 8 bases. In germline, CDR1 is SEHNR, CDR2 FQNEAQ (reference sequence). This CDR3 spans 15 amino acids. J was trimmed by 4 bases and V by 1 base; bases with no gene match: 4.

The gene calls are TRBV13 and TRBJ1-2, with D hard to call. CDR1 and CDR2 (germline): PRHDT, FYEKMQ (reference sequence). V was trimmed by 0 bases and J by 3 bases, leaving 8 bases between them. This CDR3 comprises 14 residues. The chain's CDR3 is CASSLGAPYYGYTF. Written as DNA, the CDR3 is TGTGCCAGCAGCTTAGGCGCCCCATACTATGGCTACACCTTC.

V gene TRBV20-1 combines with J gene TRBJ1-4; D gene uncertain. V lost 3 bases and J 7 bases, leaving 12 bases between the germline ends. The germline V gene has CDR1 DFQATT and CDR2 SNEGSKA (reference sequence). The CDR3 is 13 residues long. DNA of the CDR3: TGCAGTGCTAGTAAGGGTCTAGTTGAAAAACTGTTTTTT. It yields the protein CSASKGLVEKLFF.

CDR3 in amino acids: CASSDRTGRTEAFF. CDR3 bases: TGTGCCAGCAGTGACCGGACAGGGAGGACTGAAGCTTTCTTT. V and J are TRBV6-1 and TRBJ1-1; the match to TRBD1 covers 8 bases. The CDR3 has 14 amino acids. Germline CDR1 and CDR2: MNHNS and SASEGT. The J segment lost 5 bases and the V segment lost 3 bases, leaving 5 bases of the junction unmatched.